The following is a T cell receptor (beta chain) sequence with its context. The antigen this receptor binds is unknown. The CDR3 numbers 16 residues from cysteine through phenylalanine. No nucleotide data were recorded. Based on the germline V gene, the CDR1 and CDR2 sequences are SGHRS and YFSETQ. Library creation used 5' RACE. For each TCR library, approximately 3.5 ug of total RNA was used. For each sample, cDNA synthesis with SMARTScribe reverse transcriptase was split into eight separate reactions. Unique molecular identifiers containing a 6-nucleotide sample barcode were introduced through template switching during cDNA synthesis. Amplification of TCRalpha and TCRbeta cDNA involved two nested PCRs of roughly 16 and 10 cycles, and each PCR was followed by bead purification. Before amplification, the cDNA was treated with uracil DNA-glycosylase and purified using the QIAquick PCR purification kit. The second PCR added Illumina TruSeq-compatible adapters along with sample-specific barcodes. Library quality and concentration were checked on TapeStation and Qubit, and libraries were pooled at approximately 4.7 ng each. The pooled libraries were sequenced with 2 x 100 bp reads and custom sequencing primers on an Illumina HiSeq2500 single-index Rapid Run. Concerning the study's data processing: PCR and sequencing errors were corrected by UMI-based consensus assembly using MiGEC version 1.2.6. MiXCR version 2.1.1 was used for V(D)J alignment, clonotype assembly and CDR3 extraction. Normalisation of gene usage, clonotype sharing and MAIT/NKT TCR abundance was achieved by analysing the top 1000, 10 000 and 20 000 clonotypes per sample. Diversity was computed as the inverse Simpson index with the vegan R package after downsampling to 27 000 UMIs. Statistical testing used paired Mann-Whitney U tests on the discordant twin pairs and applied Benjamini-Hochberg correction for multiple testing. TCRdb reprocessed the raw reads; every CDR3 protein sequence is a single record, and DNA is not supplied. What appears here as the V and J calls and clone size reflects TCRdb's work, not the paper's. The sample table on file contains approximately 150,000 distinct CDR3 sequences. 6% to 9.5% of the sample comes from the top ten.

This sample was included in a study of monozygotic twins with inflammatory bowel disease (dated by TCRdb to between 2018 and 2021). For context, the study as a whole: The complete study included around 30 monozygotic twin pairs: 19 IBD-discordant Danish pairs and nine German pairs, of which four were IBD-concordant and five were IBD-discordant. Each individual had, on average, about 151 000 unique TCRalpha sequences and 181 000 unique TCRbeta sequences available for analysis. The search for disease-associated traits relied mainly on comparing, within discordant pairs, IBD patients with their genetically identical healthy co-twins. What the work shows at the level of the full study, not this receptor alone: The analysis was unable to tell apart different T cell subtypes. No single strong signal or clonotype linked to IBD turned up in the results, so the idea that one exists was not supported. IBD patients shared fewer clonotypes with other individuals than healthy twins did, most markedly in patients showing signs of disease activity. Differing immunosuppressive treatments among patients may have added background noise and inter-individual variability to the repertoires. Repertoire similarity did not differ between concordant and discordant twins, which could be due to limited statistical power. IBD patients had lower TCRbeta repertoire diversity, measured by the inverse Simpson index, than their healthy co-twins.

From each donor, a roughly 2.5 ml peripheral blood sample was drawn into PAXgene tubes and stored at -80 degrees C. Without any T cell sorting, total RNA was extracted from whole blood using the PAXgene blood miRNA kit on an automated QIAcube. Deep TCRalpha and TCRbeta repertoire profiling with unique molecular barcoding was performed on peripheral blood of monozygotic twin pairs concordant or discordant for inflammatory bowel disease. For every twin pair, smoking habits were documented, and each individual was categorised as a current, former or never smoker. This receptor was obtained from a human donor with ulcerative colitis or Crohn's disease, or a healthy co-twin of an affected twin (not recorded which). The V and J segments used are TRBV5-1 and TRBJ2-5; there is no DNA to check the TCRdb D call of TRBD1. Sample: blood. The CDR3 loop reads CASTRFEAEPWETQYF.